Listed here is a single TCR beta chain. The CDR3 sequence is 13 residues long. Germline V gene sequence: CDR1 SGHRS, CDR2 YFSETQ. Trimming took off 2 bases at V and 11 bases at J, with 14 bases between the two ends. In the original workflow: Reference gene primer amplification in the assay estimated nucleated cell counts. Profiled with immunoSEQ multiplex PCR; TCRdb holds only in-frame clones, not every one. From that table come the V and J calls and clone size; the DNA was used to work out D and trimming. The sample comprises a few hundred thousand clones, around 83% of which are singletons, and less than 3% rests with the top ten. The sample comes from a study of blood T cell repertoires in COVID-19. In the study overall: COVID-19 samples collected from the United States, Italy and Spain covered acute and convalescent phases. The cDNA or gDNA used as material had been derived from T cells, B-cell-depleted T cells, or PBMCs.

The TCR comes from a man aged 45-60 years with active or convalescent COVID-19. The J gene is TRBJ1-5, the V gene TRBV5-1; D gene uncertain. The sequenced sample was peripheral blood. Here the CDR3 reads CASSLNFDSAQHF. The CDR3 DNA is TGCGCCAGCAGCTTAAATTTTGATTCAGCCCAGCATTTT.